This T cell receptor (beta chain) was sequenced in a study of shared clonotypes between healthy human individuals. Study overall: Donors were a couple of women and three men aged 18 to 49. Study outcomes and limitations: Sequencing depth was a factor that was expected to affect clonotype sharing among donors.

Germline V lookup: CDR1 MNHEY, CDR2 SVGAGI. The ends were cut back, 4 bases at V and 10 bases at J, with 15 bases in the middle. The CDR3 is made up of 13 amino acids. The method was immunoSEQ multiplex PCR; TCRdb's version includes in-frame clones alone and lacks a portion of them. The sample records roughly 2 million clones, about 95% being singletons. Worth noting for this clone: Its antigen is not identified.

The gene calls are TRBV6-5 and TRBJ2-3; D might be TRBD2 (6 bases). This sequence originates from a man aged 18 to 30 in good health. Material: naive CD4+ T cells sorted from blood. Subset noted: CD45RA+ positively selected. The CDR3 DNA reads TGTGCCAGCAGTTCGCCGGAGGGAGTCTCGCAGTATTTT. Its protein product is CASSSPEGVSQYF.